A single sample is the source of the 20 T cell receptor beta chains below, sequenced in a study of blood T cell repertoires in COVID-19 (TCRdb year 2020). Library preparation employed the immunoSEQ multiplex PCR assay. Not all clones reach the TCRdb copy of this immuneACCESS table, which keeps in-frame sequences only. Checked studies attribute under half of the gap to unresolved V genes and leave the rest unexplained. Recorded for this sample are 98,000 or so clones; roughly 89% of them occurred a single time. Approximately 5% of the sample comes from the top ten. The sequenced sample was peripheral blood. The origin of the receptors is a human donor in a cohort sampled during active COVID-19.

This clone was recorded once. V is TRBV6-5 and J is TRBJ2-7, with 9 nucleotides matching TRBD1. The germline V gene has CDR1 MNHEY and CDR2 SVGAGI. The J segment lost 4 bases and the V segment lost 5 bases, leaving 6 bases of the junction unmatched. This CDR3 contains 14 residues. In DNA, the CDR3 is TGTGCCAGCAGTCCCGGGACAGGGAGATACGAGCAGTACTTC. Encoded protein: CASSPGTGRYEQYF.

CDR3 loop: CASSRQVDYEQYF. The CDR3 DNA is TGTGCCAGCTCCCGACAGGTTGACTACGAGCAGTACTTC. This rearrangement joins TRBV11-1 to TRBJ2-7; a weak D match, TRBD1 (6 bases). Trimming removed 8 bases at V and 3 bases at J, with 14 bases between. The germline CDR1 and CDR2 sequences are SGHAT and FQDESV (reference sequence). This CDR3 has 13 residues.

The chain couples TRBV19 to TRBJ2-2; D ambiguous. CDR1 is LNHDA and CDR2 is SQIVND in the germline V gene (reference sequence). The CDR3 sequence is 17 residues long. The V and J ends lost 7 bases and 3 bases respectively, with 21 bases between them. DNA of the CDR3: TGTGCCAGTAAGCGAGACTCCGCGAATTACTACACCGGGGAGCTGTTTTTT. Protein product: CASKRDSANYYTGELFF.

This chain connects TRBV28 to TRBJ2-1; 12 bases line up with TRBD2. The CDR3 covers 15 residues. The V gene end was trimmed by 5 bases and the J gene end by 9 bases; junction bases not matched to a gene: 8. Germline CDR1 is MDHEN and CDR2 is SYDVKM. CDR3 coding DNA: TGTGCCAGCAGTCAACCTAGCGGGAGGGCCGCTGAGCAGTTCTTC. It specifies CASSQPSGRAAEQFF.

The genes are TRBV28 and TRBJ1-1, with 8 bases fitting TRBD1. The CDR3 runs 16 residues. The ends lost 8 bases at V and 1 base at J; junction bases unmatched: 12. Germline CDR1 reads MDHEN; CDR2 reads SYDVKM. The chain's CDR3 is CASGPGGFPKNTEAFF. CDR3 nucleotides: TGTGCCAGCGGACCAGGGGGCTTTCCCAAGAACACTGAAGCTTTCTTT.

The V and J genes are TRBV19 and TRBJ2-5, with TRBD1 as a possible D gene (6 bases). Germline V gene sequence: CDR1 LNHDA, CDR2 SQIVND (reference sequence). Trimming left V 3 bases short and J 0 bases short, with 14 bases between. The CDR3 runs 16 residues. CDR3 loop: CASSISHRAHQETQYF. CDR3 in DNA: TGTGCCAGTAGTATTTCACACAGGGCCCACCAAGAGACCCAGTACTTC.

This sequence joins TRBV5-1 and TRBJ2-1, with D possibly TRBD1 on 6 matching bases. Trimming took 4 bases from V and 7 from J, leaving 9 bases between them. Germline V gene sequence: CDR1 SGHRS, CDR2 YFSETQ. The CDR3 has 12 residues. CDR3 residues: CASSAQGNEQFF. The CDR3 DNA reads TGCGCCAGCAGCGCACAGGGAAATGAGCAGTTCTTC.

This rearrangement joins TRBV30 to TRBJ2-2, with TRBD1 matching 8 bases. Losses at the gene ends were 4 bases for V and 5 bases for J; bases not matched to a gene: 6. This CDR3 has 14 residues. The germline CDR1 and CDR2 sequences are GTSNPN and SVGIG (reference sequence). CDR3 sequence: CAWMQQGGTGELFF. The DNA for the CDR3 is TGTGCCTGGATGCAACAGGGGGGAACCGGGGAGCTGTTTTTT.

The J gene is TRBJ2-1, the V gene TRBV25-1, with 10 bases that match TRBD2. V lost 2 bases, J lost 7 bases, and 5 bases stayed unmatched. Germline values: CDR1 MGHDK, CDR2 SYGVNS. The CDR3 loop spans 15 amino acids. The CDR3 region has the DNA TGTGCCAGCAGTGAAAGCGGGAGGGCCGGGAATGAGCAGTTCTTC. Translation gives CASSESGRAGNEQFF.

The chain uses TRBV18 and TRBJ1-6; 8 bases are shared with TRBD1. With V trimmed by 8 bases and J by 15 bases, 21 bases remained unmatched. This CDR3 contains 16 residues. Germline-derived CDR1 and CDR2 are KGHSH and LQKENI. The CDR3 DNA reads TGTGCCAGCACCACCGCTATTGGGACAGGACGCTCCGTCCTCCACTTT. Amino acids: CASTTAIGTGRSVLHF.

The chain employs TRBV11-2 and TRBJ2-3; perhaps TRBD1 as D (6 bases). Trimming left V 4 bases short and J 3 bases short, with 8 bases between. Per germline, CDR1 SGHAT and CDR2 FQNNGV. This CDR3 spans 13 amino acids. The CDR3 bases are TGTGCCAGCAGCTCGCAGGGGACAGATACGCAGTATTTT. Translating it yields CASSSQGTDTQYF.

This chain uses TRBV4-1 with TRBJ1-3, with 7 bases aligning to TRBD1. The CDR3 covers 16 residues. Germline CDR1 reads MGHRA; CDR2 reads YSYEKL. The J segment lost 4 bases and the V segment lost 3 bases, leaving 9 bases of the junction unmatched. The CDR3 region has the DNA TGCGCCAGCAGCCAGGAGTCGACAGGGATCGGAAACACCATATATTTT. As protein: CASSQESTGIGNTIYF.

The chain has TRBV23-1 and TRBJ1-5; TRBD1 agrees at 8 bases. TRBV23-1 is given ORF status, its function remaining uncertain. The trim removed 10 bases at V and 7 bases at J, leaving 3 bases unmatched. The CDR3 extends over 11 amino acids. In DNA form, the CDR3 reads TGCGCCACCTACAGGGGGCAGCCCCAGCATTTT. Translation: CATYRGQPQHF.

V usage is TRBV5-8 and J usage is TRBJ2-6; 7 positions agree with TRBD1. Unmatched junction bases numbered 9, after V lost 6 bases and J lost 0 bases. Per the germline V gene, CDR1 is SGHTS and CDR2 is YDEGEE. The CDR3 consists of 17 residues. CDR3 nucleotide sequence: TGTGCCAGCAATAAACAGGGGATCCACTCTGGGGCCAACGTCCTGACTTTC. Its translation: CASNKQGIHSGANVLTF.

The chain links TRBV28 to TRBJ2-6, with D unresolved. V lost 7 bases and J 4 bases, leaving 8 bases between the germline ends. CDR3 length: 13 residues. CDR1 MDHEN and CDR2 SYDVKM come from the germline V gene. The DNA of the CDR3 is TGTGCCAGCACAGTGGCCGGGGCCAACGTCCTGACTTTC. Its translation is CASTVAGANVLTF.

V and J are TRBV12-3 or TRBV12-4 and TRBJ2-3; possible D gene TRBD2, 5 bases. Trimming removed 6 bases from V and 3 bases from J, with 7 bases in between. The CDR3 has 12 amino acids. The CDR3 DNA reads TGTGCCAGCAGCGGGGATACAGATACGCAGTATTTT. Its protein is CASSGDTDTQYF.

V and J are TRBV20-1 and TRBJ2-2; maybe TRBD1 (6 bases). This CDR3 comprises 11 residues. V shed 5 bases and J shed 6 bases, with 7 bases lying between them. Germline CDR1 reads DFQATT; CDR2 reads SNEGSKA (reference sequence). The CDR3: CSASGAGELFF. In DNA, the CDR3 is TGCAGTGCTTCAGGGGCCGGGGAGCTGTTTTTT.

V usage is TRBV11-2 and J usage is TRBJ2-3, with D perhaps TRBD1 (5 bases). The germline CDR1 and CDR2 sequences are SGHAT and FQNNGV. The CDR3 loop spans 14 amino acids. V was pared by 3 bases and J by 2 bases, with 9 bases between. The CDR3 nucleotides are TGTGCCAGCAGCTTGGGGCTCTTCACAGATACGCAGTATTTT. This encodes CASSLGLFTDTQYF.

This chain joins TRBV5-4 and TRBJ2-7, with a tentative D call TRBD2 (5 bases). CDR1 and CDR2 (germline): SGHNT, YYREEE (reference sequence). V lost 0 bases to trimming and J lost 3 bases, with 13 bases between them. The CDR3 is 15 residues long. In DNA, the CDR3 is TGTGCCAGCAGCTTGGATCCCCCCGGGAACTACGAGCAGTACTTC. Protein product: CASSLDPPGNYEQYF.

The rearrangement uses TRBV2 and TRBJ2-7, with 7 nucleotides matching TRBD2. J gave up 1 base and V 7 bases, and 19 bases lay outside the gene matches. This CDR3 is 18 amino acids long. The germline V gene encodes CDR1 SNHLY and CDR2 FYNNEI. In nucleotides, the CDR3 is TGTGCCAGCATGACGGGAGGTGCTAGACTGGGGAATTCCTACGAGCAGTACTTC. Translated, it gives CASMTGGARLGNSYEQYF. Looking up the rest from reference TRBV2 and TRBJ2-7 gives the full variable domain: EPEVTQTPSHQVTQMGQEVILRCVPISNHLYFYWYRQILGQKVEFLVSFYNNEISEKSEIFDDQFSVERPDGSNFTLKIRSTKLEDSAMYFCASMTGGARLGNSYEQYFGPGTRLTVT.